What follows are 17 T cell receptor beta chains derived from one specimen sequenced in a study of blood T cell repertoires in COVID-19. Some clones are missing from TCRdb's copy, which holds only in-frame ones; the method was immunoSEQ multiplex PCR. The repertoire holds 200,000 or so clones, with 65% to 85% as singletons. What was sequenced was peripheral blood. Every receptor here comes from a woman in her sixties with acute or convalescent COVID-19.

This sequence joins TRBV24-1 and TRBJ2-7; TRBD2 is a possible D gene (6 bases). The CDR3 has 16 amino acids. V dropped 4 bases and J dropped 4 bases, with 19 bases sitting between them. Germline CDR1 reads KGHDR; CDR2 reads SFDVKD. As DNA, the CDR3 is TGTGCCACCAGTGACCCCTTCGCGGCAGGGAGGTACGAGCAGTACTTC. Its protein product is CATSDPFAAGRYEQYF.

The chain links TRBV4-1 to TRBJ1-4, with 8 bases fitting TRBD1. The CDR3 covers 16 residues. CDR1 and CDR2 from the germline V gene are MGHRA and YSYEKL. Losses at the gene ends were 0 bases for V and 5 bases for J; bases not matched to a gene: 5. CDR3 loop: CASSQDRGTGNEKLFF. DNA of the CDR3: TGCGCCAGCAGCCAAGATAGGGGGACAGGAAATGAAAAACTGTTTTTT.

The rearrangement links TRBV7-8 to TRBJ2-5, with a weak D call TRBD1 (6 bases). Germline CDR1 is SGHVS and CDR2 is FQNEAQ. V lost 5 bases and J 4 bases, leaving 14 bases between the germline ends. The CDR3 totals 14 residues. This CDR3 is CASSLYRVGETQYF. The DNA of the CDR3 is TGTGCCAGCAGCCTGTACAGGGTAGGAGAGACCCAGTACTTC. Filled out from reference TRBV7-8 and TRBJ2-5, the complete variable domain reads GAGVSQSPRYKVAKRGQDVALRCDPISGHVSLFWYQQALGQGPEFLTYFQNEAQLDKSGLPSDRFFAERPEGSVSTLKIQRTQQEDSAVYLCASSLYRVGETQYFGPGTRLLVL.

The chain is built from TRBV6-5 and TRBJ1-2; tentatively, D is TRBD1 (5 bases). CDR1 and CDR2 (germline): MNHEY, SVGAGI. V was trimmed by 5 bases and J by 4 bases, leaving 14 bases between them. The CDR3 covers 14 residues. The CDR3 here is CASSPGRQLYGYTF. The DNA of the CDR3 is TGTGCCAGCAGTCCAGGCCGACAGCTCTATGGCTACACCTTC.

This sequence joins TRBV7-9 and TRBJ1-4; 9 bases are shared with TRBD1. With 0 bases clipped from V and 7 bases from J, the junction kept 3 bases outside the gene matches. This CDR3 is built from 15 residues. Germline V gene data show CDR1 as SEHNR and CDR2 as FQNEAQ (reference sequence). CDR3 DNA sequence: TGTGCCAGCAGCTTAGCTCCGGGACAGGGTGAAAAACTGTTTTTT. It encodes CASSLAPGQGEKLFF. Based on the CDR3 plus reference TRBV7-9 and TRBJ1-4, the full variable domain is DTGVSQNPRHKITKRGQNVTFRCDPISEHNRLYWYRQTLGQGPEFLTYFQNEAQLEKSRLLSDRFSAERPKGSFSTLEIQRTEQGDSAMYLCASSLAPGQGEKLFFGSGTQLSVL.

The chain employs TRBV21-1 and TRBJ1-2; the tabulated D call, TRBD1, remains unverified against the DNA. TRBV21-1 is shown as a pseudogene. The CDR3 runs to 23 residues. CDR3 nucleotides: TGTGCCAGCAGCAAAGAAGGAGGCCTAAAGGAGTCCCGGGACAGGGTCCGGTGCTATGGCTACACCTTC. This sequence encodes CASSKEGGLKESRDRVRCYGYTF.

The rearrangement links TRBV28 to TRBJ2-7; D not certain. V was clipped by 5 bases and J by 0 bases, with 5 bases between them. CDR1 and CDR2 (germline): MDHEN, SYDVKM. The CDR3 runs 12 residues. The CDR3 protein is CASSLDSYEQYF. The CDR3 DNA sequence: TGTGCCAGCAGTCTAGACTCCTACGAGCAGTACTTC.

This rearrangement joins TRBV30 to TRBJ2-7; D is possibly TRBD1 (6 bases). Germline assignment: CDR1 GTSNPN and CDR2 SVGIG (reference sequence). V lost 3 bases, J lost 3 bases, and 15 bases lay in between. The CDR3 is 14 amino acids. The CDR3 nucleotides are TGTGCCTGGAGCCGCCACAGGGTGGACTACGAGCAGTACTTC. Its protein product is CAWSRHRVDYEQYF.

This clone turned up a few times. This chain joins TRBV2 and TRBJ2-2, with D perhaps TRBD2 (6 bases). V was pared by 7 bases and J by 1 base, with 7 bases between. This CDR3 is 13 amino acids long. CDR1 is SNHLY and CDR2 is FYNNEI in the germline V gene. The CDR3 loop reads CASTAGNTGELFF. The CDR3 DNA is TGTGCCAGCACAGCGGGGAACACCGGGGAGCTGTTTTTT.

The CDR3 here is CASSSFIGNTIYF. Here the CDR3 DNA reads TGTGCCAGCAGTTCCTTTATCGGAAACACCATATATTTT. The chain has TRBV27 and TRBJ1-3; D uncertain. Trimming cost V 4 bases and J 4 bases, with 8 bases left between them. Per the germline V gene, CDR1 is MNHEY and CDR2 is SMNVEV (reference sequence). There are 13 residues in the CDR3.

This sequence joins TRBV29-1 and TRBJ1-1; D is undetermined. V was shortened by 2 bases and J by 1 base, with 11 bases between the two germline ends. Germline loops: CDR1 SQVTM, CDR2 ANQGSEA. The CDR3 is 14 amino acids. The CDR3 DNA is TGCAGCGTTGAATCCCCTGGCAGGAACACTGAAGCTTTCTTT. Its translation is CSVESPGRNTEAFF. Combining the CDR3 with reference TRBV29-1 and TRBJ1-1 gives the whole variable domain SAVISQKPSRDICQRGTSLTIQCQVDSQVTMMFWYRQQPGQSLTLIATANQGSEATYESGFVIDKFPISRPNLTFSTLTVSNMSPEDSSIYLCSVESPGRNTEAFFGQGTRLTVV.

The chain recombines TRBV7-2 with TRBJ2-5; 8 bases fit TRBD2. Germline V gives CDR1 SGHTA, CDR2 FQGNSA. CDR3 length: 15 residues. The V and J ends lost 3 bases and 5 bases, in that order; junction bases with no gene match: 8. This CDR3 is CASSLLSGGRETQYF. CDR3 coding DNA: TGTGCCAGCAGCTTGCTTTCGGGGGGGCGGGAGACCCAGTACTTC.

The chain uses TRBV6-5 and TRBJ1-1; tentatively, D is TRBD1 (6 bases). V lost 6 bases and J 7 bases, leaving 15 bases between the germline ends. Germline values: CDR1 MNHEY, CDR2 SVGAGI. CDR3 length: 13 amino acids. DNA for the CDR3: TGTGCCAGCAGAATCGGACAGTTGGGTGAAGCTTTCTTT. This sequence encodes CASRIGQLGEAFF.

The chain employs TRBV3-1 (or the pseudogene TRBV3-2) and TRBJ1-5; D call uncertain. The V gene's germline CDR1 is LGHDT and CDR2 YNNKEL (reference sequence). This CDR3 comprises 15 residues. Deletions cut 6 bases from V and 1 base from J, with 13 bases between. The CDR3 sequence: CASSPRASSNQPQHF. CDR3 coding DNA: TGTGCCAGCAGTCCCAGAGCGTCCAGCAATCAGCCCCAGCATTTT.

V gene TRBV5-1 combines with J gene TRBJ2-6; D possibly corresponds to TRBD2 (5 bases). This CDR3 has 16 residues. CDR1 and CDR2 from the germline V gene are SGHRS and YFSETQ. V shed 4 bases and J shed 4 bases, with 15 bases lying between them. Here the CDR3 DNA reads TGCGCCAGCAGCGAGGGCGACACTCCCGGGGCCAACGTCCTGACTTTC. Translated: CASSEGDTPGANVLTF.

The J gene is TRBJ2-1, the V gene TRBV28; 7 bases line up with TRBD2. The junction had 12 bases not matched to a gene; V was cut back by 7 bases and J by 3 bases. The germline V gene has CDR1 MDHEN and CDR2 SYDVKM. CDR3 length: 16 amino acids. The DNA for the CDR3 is TGTGCCAGCAATACACCGCGGGGGACCAGCTACAATGAGCAGTTCTTC. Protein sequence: CASNTPRGTSYNEQFF.

In nucleotides, the CDR3 is TGTGCCTGGTACAGGGGGGGTCTTGGCTACACCTTC. Encoded protein: CAWYRGGLGYTF. V and J are TRBV30 and TRBJ1-2; the match to TRBD1 covers 8 bases. The CDR3 contains 12 residues. With V trimmed by 5 bases and J by 7 bases, 6 bases remained unmatched. The V gene's germline CDR1 is GTSNPN and CDR2 SVGIG (reference sequence).